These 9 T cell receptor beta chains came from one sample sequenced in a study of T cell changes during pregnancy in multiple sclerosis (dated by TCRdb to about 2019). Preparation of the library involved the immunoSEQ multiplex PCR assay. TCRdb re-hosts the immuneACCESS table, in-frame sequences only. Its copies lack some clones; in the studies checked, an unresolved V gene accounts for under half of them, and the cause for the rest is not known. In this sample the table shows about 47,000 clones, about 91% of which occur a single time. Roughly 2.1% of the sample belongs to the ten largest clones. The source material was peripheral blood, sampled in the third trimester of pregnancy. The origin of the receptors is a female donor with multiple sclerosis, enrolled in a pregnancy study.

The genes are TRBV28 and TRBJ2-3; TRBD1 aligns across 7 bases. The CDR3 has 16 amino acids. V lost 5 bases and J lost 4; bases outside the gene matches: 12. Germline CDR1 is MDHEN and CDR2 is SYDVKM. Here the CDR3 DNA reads TGTGCCAGCAGTAGCAAGACAGGGTTAAAGCCAGATACGCAGTATTTT. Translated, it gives CASSSKTGLKPDTQYF.

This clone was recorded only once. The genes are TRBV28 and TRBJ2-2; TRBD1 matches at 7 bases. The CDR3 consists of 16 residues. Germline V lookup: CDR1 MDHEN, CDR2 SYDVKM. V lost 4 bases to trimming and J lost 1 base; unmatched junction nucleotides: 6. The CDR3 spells CASSYTGAGNTGELFF. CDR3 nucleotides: TGTGCCAGCAGTTACACAGGGGCGGGGAACACCGGGGAGCTGTTTTTT. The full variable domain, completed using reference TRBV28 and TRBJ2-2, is DVKVTQSSRYLVKRTGEKVFLECVQDMDHENMFWYRQDPGLGLRLIYFSYDVKMKEKGDIPEGYSVSREKKERFSLILESASTNQTSMYLCASSYTGAGNTGELFFGEGSRLTVL.

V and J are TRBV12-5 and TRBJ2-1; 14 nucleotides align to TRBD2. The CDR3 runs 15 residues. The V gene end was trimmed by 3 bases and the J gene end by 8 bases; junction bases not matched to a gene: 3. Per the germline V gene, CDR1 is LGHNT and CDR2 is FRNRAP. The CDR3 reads CASGFGTSGSHEQFF. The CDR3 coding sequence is TGTGCTAGTGGTTTTGGGACTAGCGGGAGCCATGAGCAGTTCTTC.

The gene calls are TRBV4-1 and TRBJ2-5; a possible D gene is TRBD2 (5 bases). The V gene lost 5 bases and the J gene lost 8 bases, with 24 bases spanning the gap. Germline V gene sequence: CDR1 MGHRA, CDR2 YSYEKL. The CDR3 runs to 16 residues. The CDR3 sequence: CASSSPGPRGFITQYF. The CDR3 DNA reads TGCGCCAGCAGCTCACCGGGCCCCCGGGGATTTATCACCCAGTACTTC.

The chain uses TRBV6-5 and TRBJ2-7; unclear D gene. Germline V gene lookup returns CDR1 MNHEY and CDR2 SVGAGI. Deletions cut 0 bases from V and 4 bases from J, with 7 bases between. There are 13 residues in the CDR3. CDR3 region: CASSYSLRYEQYF. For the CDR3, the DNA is TGTGCCAGCAGTTACTCGCTCCGGTACGAGCAGTACTTC.

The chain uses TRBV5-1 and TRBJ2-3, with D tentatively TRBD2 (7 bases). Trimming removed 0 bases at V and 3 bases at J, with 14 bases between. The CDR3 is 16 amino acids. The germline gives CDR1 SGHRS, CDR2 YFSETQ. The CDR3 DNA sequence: TGCGCCAGCAGCTTGGGGGGGGGCGCATGGACAGATACGCAGTATTTT. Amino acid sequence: CASSLGGGAWTDTQYF.

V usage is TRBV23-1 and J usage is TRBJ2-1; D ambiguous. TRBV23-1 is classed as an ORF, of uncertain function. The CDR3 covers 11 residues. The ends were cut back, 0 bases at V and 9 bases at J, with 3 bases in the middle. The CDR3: CASSQSGEQFF. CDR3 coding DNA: TGCGCCAGCAGTCAATCCGGTGAGCAGTTCTTC.

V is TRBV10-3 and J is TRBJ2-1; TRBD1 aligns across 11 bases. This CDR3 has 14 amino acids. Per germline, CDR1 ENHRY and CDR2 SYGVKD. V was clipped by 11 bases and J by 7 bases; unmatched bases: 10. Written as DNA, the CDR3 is TGTGCCTCCAATTCCGGACAGGGGGCGAATGAGCAGTTCTTC. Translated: CASNSGQGANEQFF.

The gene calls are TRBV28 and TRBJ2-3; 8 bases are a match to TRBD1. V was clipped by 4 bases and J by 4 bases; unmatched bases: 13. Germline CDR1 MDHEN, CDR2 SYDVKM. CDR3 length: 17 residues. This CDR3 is CASSSPLLDRVSDTQYF. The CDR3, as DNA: TGTGCCAGCAGTTCCCCTCTTCTGGACAGGGTGTCAGATACGCAGTATTTT. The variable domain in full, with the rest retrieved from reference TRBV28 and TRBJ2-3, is DVKVTQSSRYLVKRTGEKVFLECVQDMDHENMFWYRQDPGLGLRLIYFSYDVKMKEKGDIPEGYSVSREKKERFSLILESASTNQTSMYLCASSSPLLDRVSDTQYFGPGTRLTVL.